These T cell receptor beta chains were read from a single sample in a study of identifying expanded T cells in peripheral blood. Generated by immunoSEQ multiplex PCR, the TCRdb table keeps only in-frame clones and is missing some. The sample records fewer than 85,000 clones, roughly 81% being singletons. Sequencing was performed on blood. These receptors all stem from a person between 18 and 75 years old in good health. Each CDR3 is given with its conserved first and last residue. Fields, in order: CDR3 protein, CDR3 DNA, J gene, V gene, D gene, clone size. D genes are given only for firm matches. Clone sizes are given selectively: once, few, many, or a class where the clone is expanded.

CSVAYRATLDEQYF | TGCAGCGTTGCCTACCGGGCTACGTTAGACGAGCAGTACTTC | TRBJ2-7 | TRBV29-1 | . | .
CASSLRGAFRASGRADTQYF | TGTGCCAGCAGCTTAAGAGGAGCGTTTAGGGCTAGCGGGAGGGCGGATACGCAGTATTTT | TRBJ2-3 | TRBV7-3 | TRBD2 | .
CASSLASGNEQFF | TGTGCCAGCAGCTTAGCTAGCGGAAATGAGCAGTTCTTC | TRBJ2-1 | TRBV7-3 | TRBD2 | .
CASSQGLAGASYEQYF | TGCGCCAGCAGCCAAGGACTAGCGGGGGCCTCCTACGAGCAGTACTTC | TRBJ2-7 | TRBV4-3 | TRBD2 | .
CASSVGAGGWQETQYF | TGTGCCAGCAGCGTAGGGGCAGGGGGCTGGCAAGAGACCCAGTACTTC | TRBJ2-5 | TRBV9 | TRBD1 | .
CASGSGTGRTEAFF | TGTGCCAGTGGTTCCGGGACAGGGCGCACTGAAGCTTTCTTT | TRBJ1-1 | TRBV19 | TRBD1 | once
CASSQAAGEDNEQFF | TGCGCCAGCAGCCAAGCAGCGGGAGAAGACAATGAGCAGTTCTTC | TRBJ2-1 | TRBV4-3 | TRBD2 | .
CASSNQYRGRKETQYF | TGTGCCAGCAGCAATCAATACAGGGGACGGAAAGAGACCCAGTACTTC | TRBJ2-5 | TRBV11-2 | TRBD1 | .
CASSLFMGRILDEQYF | TGTGCCAGCAGTTTATTTATGGGGAGAATACTAGACGAGCAGTACTTC | TRBJ2-7 | TRBV27 | . | .
CASSRAYNEQFF | TGTGCCAGCAGCCGAGCTTACAATGAGCAGTTCTTC | TRBJ2-1 | TRBV28 | . | once
CASSVRWGRVAGELFF | TGTGCCAGCAGCGTTAGGTGGGGGCGCGTTGCCGGGGAGCTGTTTTTT | TRBJ2-2 | TRBV9 | . | .
CASSGQGANEKLFF | TGTGCCAGCAGCGGGCAGGGGGCTAATGAAAAACTGTTTTTT | TRBJ1-4 | TRBV5-5 | TRBD1 | once
CASSTRDRGFYEQYF | TGTGCCAGTAGTACCCGGGACAGGGGGTTTTACGAGCAGTACTTC | TRBJ2-7 | TRBV19 | TRBD1 | .
CASVRGRGTDTQYF | TGTGCCAGCGTAAGGGGGAGGGGCACAGATACGCAGTATTTT | TRBJ2-3 | TRBV6-6 | . | .
CASSPGQPNTEAFF | TGTGCCAGCAGCCCGGGACAGCCTAACACTGAAGCTTTCTTT | TRBJ1-1 | TRBV28 | TRBD1 | .
CASSEYGQGSMNTEAFF | TGTGCCAGCAGTGAATATGGACAGGGATCCATGAACACTGAAGCTTTCTTT | TRBJ1-1 | TRBV25-1 | TRBD1 | .
CASSEGYSNQPQHF | TGCGCCAGCAGCGAGGGATATAGCAATCAGCCCCAGCATTTT | TRBJ1-5 | TRBV5-1 | . | .
CASSLGGVTDTQYF | TGCGCCAGCAGCTTGGGAGGGGTCACAGATACGCAGTATTTT | TRBJ2-3 | TRBV5-1 | . | once
CASSFQGARGAEAFF | TGTGCCAGCAGTTTCCAGGGGGCGAGAGGGGCTGAAGCTTTCTTT | TRBJ1-1 | TRBV28 | TRBD1 | .
CASSWQGAAMNTEAFF | TGCGCCAGCAGTTGGCAGGGGGCTGCCATGAACACTGAAGCTTTCTTT | TRBJ1-1 | TRBV5-1 | TRBD1 | once
CASSLTGRGELGYEQYF | TGTGCCAGCAGCTTAACGGGCCGTGGGGAGTTGGGCTACGAGCAGTACTTC | TRBJ2-7 | TRBV7-3 | . | few
CASSPSRLAFTHEQYF | TGTGCCAGCAGTCCCTCCAGACTAGCGTTTACCCACGAGCAGTACTTC | TRBJ2-7 | TRBV28 | TRBD2 | .
CASSPQTGLATQYF | TGTGCTAGCAGCCCTCAAACGGGGCTCGCTACGCAGTATTTT | TRBJ2-3 | TRBV7-7 | . | .
CASSILGIGQGSPYEQYF | TGTGCCAGCAGCATCCTCGGAATCGGACAGGGGTCCCCCTACGAGCAGTACTTC | TRBJ2-7 | TRBV11-3 | TRBD1 | .
CASSFRGQGKTQLLDTQYF | TGTGCCAGCAGCTTTCGAGGACAGGGGAAGACACAGCTGTTGGATACGCAGTATTTT | TRBJ2-3 | TRBV11-2 | TRBD1 | .
CASSSAVEEDTEAFF | TGTGCCAGCAGTTCGGCGGTTGAGGAGGACACTGAAGCTTTCTTT | TRBJ1-1 | TRBV6-5 | . | .
CASSVASSDEQYF | TGTGCCAGCAGCGTCGCTAGTTCGGACGAGCAGTACTTC | TRBJ2-7 | TRBV7-2 | . | .
CSVDGLVNEQFF | TGCAGCGTTGATGGGCTGGTCAATGAGCAGTTCTTC | TRBJ2-1 | TRBV29-1 | . | .
CASSQDWLPSYEQYF | TGCGCCAGCAGCCAAGATTGGCTACCATCCTACGAGCAGTACTTC | TRBJ2-7 | TRBV4-3 | . | .
CASSDSGSYTDTQYF | TGTGCCAGCAGTGACTCTGGTTCTTACACAGATACGCAGTATTTT | TRBJ2-3 | TRBV6-4 | . | .
CASRPGPTANTEAFF | TGTGCCAGTAGACCCGGCCCCACGGCGAACACTGAAGCTTTCTTT | TRBJ1-1 | TRBV19 | . | few
CAWSVPVSWNTEAFF | TGTGCCTGGAGTGTACCGGTGTCTTGGAACACTGAAGCTTTCTTT | TRBJ1-1 | TRBV30 | . | .
CASGLENRNTEAFF | TGTGCTAGTGGTTTGGAAAACCGGAACACTGAAGCTTTCTTT | TRBJ1-1 | TRBV12-5 | . | .